This T cell receptor beta chain was recovered during a study of cytomegalovirus exposure and HLA in healthy donors. 13 Jbeta primers and 60 Vbeta primers were used for the PCR. Assay: immunoSEQ multiplex PCR; the TCRdb copy retains only in-frame clones and omits some. The sample's table shows around 100,000 clones. CDR3 length equals 16 residues. Germline loops: CDR1 SGHTA, CDR2 FQGTGA. V was cut by 5 bases and J by 8 bases, with 23 bases left in between. Sequenced input: PBMCs. The chain has TRBV7-3 and TRBJ2-3, with D possibly being TRBD2 (7 bases). The TCR originated in a man aged 40-49 years in good health and CMV-seropositive. CDR3 protein: CASSLTGGRSLGTQYF. CDR3 nucleotide sequence: TGTGCCAGCAGCCTCACCGGGGGGCGCTCCCTGGGTACGCAGTATTTT. Using reference TRBV7-3 and TRBJ2-3 for the parts outside the CDR3, the full variable domain is GAGVSQTPSNKVTEKGKYVELRCDPISGHTALYWYRQSLGQGPEFLIYFQGTGAADDSGLPNDRFFAVRPEGSVSTLKIQRTERGDSAVYLCASSLTGGRSLGTQYFGPGTRLTVL.